One TCR beta chain is described in this entry. Its antigen is still unknown. Other DNA sequences in this sample translate to the same CDR3. The sample is drawn from a study of shared clonotypes between healthy human individuals. In the study overall: Donor composition was a couple of women and a few men, aged 18 to 49. General study findings and limits: Naive subsets tended to show greater estimated richness than memory subsets.

The data were produced by immunoSEQ multiplex PCR, yet TCRdb's version contains in-frame clones alone and is incomplete. Among roughly 890,000 clones listed, 80% to 95% were seen once. Naive CD8 populations comprised CD45RO-negative cells positively selected for CCR7, excluding terminally differentiated effector memory CD45RA+ cells. Germline CDR1 is KGHSH and CDR2 is LQKENI. V trimming: 2 bases; J trimming: 1 base; junction bases outside the gene matches: 10. The CDR3 runs to 17 residues. The receptor comes from a man aged 30 to 45 in good health. Sequencing was carried out using naive CD8+ T cells sorted from blood. V and J are TRBV18 and TRBJ2-7; 8 positions match TRBD1. This CDR3 reads CASSPSPGQDPSYEQYF. DNA of the CDR3: TGTGCCAGCTCACCAAGCCCGGGACAGGATCCTTCCTACGAGCAGTACTTC. The full variable domain, with the rest looked up from reference TRBV18 and TRBJ2-7, is NAGVMQNPRHLVRRRGQEARLRCSPMKGHSHVYWYRQLPEEGLKFMVYLQKENIIDESGMPKERFSAEFPKEGPSILRIQQVVRGDSAAYFCASSPSPGQDPSYEQYFGPGTRLTVT.